The entry below describes one TCR beta chain. Its antigen is as yet unknown. Method: immunoSEQ multiplex PCR; TCRdb's copy keeps in-frame clones and lacks some. The table has 35,000 to 50,000 clones, roughly 90% seen once. Patients received at least one anti-epileptic drug before surgery. This entry is derived from a study of brain T cells in children with intractable seizures. Overall study findings and caveats: Only CDR3 sequence similarity suggested viral specificity, without known HCMV serostatus.

The germline gives CDR1 SNHLY, CDR2 FYNNEI. Trimming shortened V by 0 bases and J by 7 bases, and 13 bases separated the two germline ends. This CDR3 has 15 amino acids. The genes are TRBV2 and TRBJ1-5; D uncertain. This receptor was obtained from a girl under 10 years old with tuberous sclerosis and intractable seizures. Specimen: peripheral blood, collected at surgery. The chain's CDR3 is CASSEALQGKQPQHF. The CDR3 DNA reads as TGTGCCAGCAGTGAAGCGCTTCAAGGGAAACAGCCCCAGCATTTT.